This TCR beta chain appears in the sequencing data of a study of blood T cell repertoires in COVID-19. Study context: COVID-19 samples from acute and convalescent phases originated in the United States, Italy and Spain. PBMCs, B-cell-depleted T cells, or T cells were the source of the cDNA or gDNA that made up the material.

In the authors' workflow: Researchers report that nucleated cell counts were estimated from reference gene primer amplification. Some clones are missing from TCRdb's copy, which holds only in-frame ones; the method was immunoSEQ multiplex PCR. V and J calls and clone size come straight from that table; D and trimming were deduced from the DNA. This sample has some 300,000 clones, with around 90% found just once. V was pared by 2 bases and J by 8 bases, with 11 bases of the junction left unmatched. The CDR3 covers 17 residues. Germline V gives CDR1 MDHEN, CDR2 SYDVKM. The TCR comes from a man in his late teens or twenties with active or convalescent COVID-19. The sample consisted of peripheral blood. The rearrangement uses TRBV28 and TRBJ2-1; 11 nucleotides align to TRBD2. The DNA for the CDR3 is TGTGCCAGCAGTTTAAGGACTAGCGGGCCCCCAGGCGATGAGCAGTTCTTC. It encodes CASSLRTSGPPGDEQFF.